The source of this T cell receptor (beta chain) is a study of blood T cell repertoires in COVID-19. At the level of the study: Acute and convalescent COVID-19 specimens originated in the United States, Italy and Spain. Nucleic acid was either cDNA or gDNA, and it came from T cells, B-cell-depleted T cells, or PBMCs.

How the authors handled the data: How many nucleated cells were present was estimated from reference gene primer amplification. Data came from immunoSEQ multiplex PCR; TCRdb stores just in-frame clones and leaves some out. Clonal size and the V and J genes are those of that table, whereas D and trimming came from the DNA. The table has over 100,000 clones, 85% to 90% seen once; the top ten hold under 3%. Germline V gene lookup returns CDR1 MNHEY and CDR2 SMNVEV (reference sequence). The V gene lost 2 bases and the J gene lost 4 bases, with 6 bases spanning the gap. The CDR3 is 13 amino acids. The count of this clone is one.

The receptor was isolated from a man aged 45-60 years with active or convalescent COVID-19. The sample comprised peripheral blood. The rearrangement uses TRBV27 and TRBJ2-1; a weak D match, TRBD2 (5 bases). DNA of the CDR3: TGTGCCAGCAGTTTAGGAGGTTACAATGAGCAGTTCTTC. It encodes CASSLGGYNEQFF.